This T cell receptor (beta chain) is from a study of blood T cell repertoires in COVID-19. The wider study: The United States, Italy and Spain provided the acute and convalescent COVID-19 samples. Sample material is recorded as cDNA or gDNA derived from T cells, B-cell-depleted T cells, or PBMCs.

From germline, CDR1 is KGHSH and CDR2 LQKENI. CDR3 length equals 15 residues. V was pared by 6 bases and J by 3 bases, with 8 bases of the junction left unmatched. In the original processing: Amplification from reference gene primers served as the basis for estimated nucleated cell counts. The table came from immunoSEQ multiplex PCR; TCRdb's copy has only in-frame clones and leaves some out. Clone size and the V and J calls come from that table; the DNA yielded D and trimming. In the table there are 120,000 to 150,000 clones, about 86% of which are singletons. This clone has just one count. The sequence was obtained from a woman in her fifties or sixties with active or convalescent COVID-19. Sequencing was done on a sample of peripheral blood. The chain carries TRBV18 and TRBJ1-5, with 7 bases aligning to TRBD1. The CDR3, as DNA: TGTGCCAGCTCGTCGGACAGGATAGACAATCAGCCCCAGCATTTT. This translates into CASSSDRIDNQPQHF.